The T cell receptor beta chain described here comes from a study of T cells in narcolepsy. Study-level points and caveats: Comparing one patient's CSF and blood CD4+ clonotypes highlighted HCRT- and TRIB2-specific autoreactive clonotypes.

Libraries were prepared by immunoSEQ multiplex PCR; TCRdb keeps only in-frame clonotypes and omits some of them. This table has around 20,000 clones, roughly four fifths appearing once. Germline-derived CDR1 and CDR2 are SGHNT and YENEEA. CDR3 length equals 15 residues. Trimming cost V 1 base and J 2 bases; bases outside gene matches: 3. The count of this clone is one. What it recognizes is unknown. The chain joins TRBV11-3 to TRBJ2-3; TRBD2 agrees at 7 bases. The sample taken for sequencing was memory (CD45RA-) CD4+ T cells from blood. This TCR was recovered from a human donor in good health. In nucleotides, the CDR3 is TGTGCCAGCAGCTTAGGCGGGAGATCCACAGATACGCAGTATTTT. This translates into CASSLGGRSTDTQYF. Variable domain in full (rest from reference TRBV11-3 and TRBJ2-3): EAGVVQSPRYKIIEKKQPVAFWCNPISGHNTLYWYLQNLGQGPELLIRYENEEAVDDSQLPKDRFSAERLKGVDSTLKIQPAELGDSAVYLCASSLGGRSTDTQYFGPGTRLTVL.